This T cell receptor beta chain derives from a study of vaccination and CD4 T cells after COVID-19. As for treatment: roughly ten-day PBMC culture with coronavirus spike peptide pools or control peptides (ViraFEST assay). Trimming took off 4 bases at V and 6 bases at J, with 23 bases between the two ends. Germline CDR1 and CDR2: MNHNS and SASEGT. The CDR3 contains 17 residues. This clonotype showed up just a few times. Its antigen is still unknown. The Oncomine TCR Beta short-read assay was what sequenced the DNA obtained from cultured CD4+ T cells. TCRdb fed the PCR reads into MiXCR, producing one record per CDR3 protein. The sample shows 6,000 to 8,500 distinct CDR3 sequences, about 47% of them seen only once.

This chain links TRBV6-1 with TRBJ2-3; possible D gene TRBD2, 6 bases. Specimen: CD4+ T cells from blood, cultured in vitro. The receptor was isolated from a human donor who had recovered from COVID-19. The CDR3 loop is CASSAAGYSGPSDTQYF. As DNA, the CDR3 is TGTGCCAGCAGTGCCGCCGGGTATAGCGGTCCTTCGGATACGCAGTATTTT.